This T cell receptor (beta chain) emerged from a study of cytomegalovirus exposure and HLA in healthy donors. V was clipped by 3 bases and J by 10 bases, with 24 bases between them. The CDR3 is made up of 16 amino acids. The germline gives CDR1 MGHRA, CDR2 YSYEKL. TCRdb keeps only in-frame clones here, not all; method: immunoSEQ multiplex PCR. The table lists about 180,000 clones, about 85% of them singletons, with about 15% in the top ten. The donors were members of the approximately 130-subject validation cohort (separate from the approximately 670-subject first cohort). Sequencing input: PBMCs. The sequence was obtained from a young man in good health and CMV-seropositive. The chain joins TRBV4-1 to TRBJ1-1; D is possibly TRBD1 (5 bases). The CDR3: CASSQQVAEILGGAFF. DNA of the CDR3: TGCGCCAGCAGCCAGCAGGTGGCAGAAATCTTGGGGGGAGCTTTCTTT.